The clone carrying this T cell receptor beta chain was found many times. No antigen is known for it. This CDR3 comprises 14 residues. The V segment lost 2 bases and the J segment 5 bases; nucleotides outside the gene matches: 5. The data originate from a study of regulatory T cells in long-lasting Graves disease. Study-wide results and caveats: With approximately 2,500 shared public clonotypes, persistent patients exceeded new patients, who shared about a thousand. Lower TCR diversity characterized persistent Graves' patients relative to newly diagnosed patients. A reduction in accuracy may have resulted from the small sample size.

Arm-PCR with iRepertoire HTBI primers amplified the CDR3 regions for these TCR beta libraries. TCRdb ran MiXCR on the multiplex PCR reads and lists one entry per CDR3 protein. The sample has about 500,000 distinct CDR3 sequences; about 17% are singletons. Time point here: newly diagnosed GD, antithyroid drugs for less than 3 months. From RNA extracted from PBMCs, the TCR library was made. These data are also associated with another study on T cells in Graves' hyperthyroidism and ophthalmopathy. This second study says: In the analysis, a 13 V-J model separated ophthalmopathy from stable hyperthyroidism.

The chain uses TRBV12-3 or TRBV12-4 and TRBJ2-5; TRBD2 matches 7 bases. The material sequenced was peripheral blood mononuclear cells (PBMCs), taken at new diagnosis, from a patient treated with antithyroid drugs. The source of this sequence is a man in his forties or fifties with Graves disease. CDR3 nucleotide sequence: TGTGCCAGCAGTTTATCGGGCGGGAGTGAGACCCAGTACTTC. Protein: CASSLSGGSETQYF.